The clone carrying this T cell receptor (beta chain) was detected ten times or more. Its cognate antigen is unknown. Trimming took 8 bases from V and 1 from J; bases not matched to a gene: 6. This CDR3 spans 14 amino acids. This specimen belongs to a study of T-cell reconstitution after alpha-beta-depleted transplantation in children. General study findings and limits: Reportedly, only several hundred clones from non-depleted graft cells drove alpha-beta T-cell counts at about two months. Surviving recipient T cells and thymic progenitors underlay high day-60 TCRbeta diversity in some patients. A year had passed since transplant, and T-cell counts and diversity by then came mostly from newly produced T cells.

It was with unique molecular identifiers that the TCRbeta library was prepared. TCRdb processed the PCR reads anew with MiXCR; each CDR3 protein has one entry. Of nearly 250,000 distinct CDR3 sequences in the sample, around 8% were seen once. This sequence joins TRBV12-3 or TRBV12-4 and TRBJ1-1, with 8 positions matching TRBD1. This TCR derives from a male patient younger than 18 who had a stem cell transplant for acute lymphoblastic leukemia, so the T cells may come from the graft donor. Specimen: PBMCs, mostly from graft donor cells, collected 180 days after TCRalphabeta/CD19-depleted stem cell transplant. The CDR3 bases are TGTGCCAGCGACAGGGGACTGAGGAACACTGAAGCTTTCTTT. The encoded protein is CASDRGLRNTEAFF.